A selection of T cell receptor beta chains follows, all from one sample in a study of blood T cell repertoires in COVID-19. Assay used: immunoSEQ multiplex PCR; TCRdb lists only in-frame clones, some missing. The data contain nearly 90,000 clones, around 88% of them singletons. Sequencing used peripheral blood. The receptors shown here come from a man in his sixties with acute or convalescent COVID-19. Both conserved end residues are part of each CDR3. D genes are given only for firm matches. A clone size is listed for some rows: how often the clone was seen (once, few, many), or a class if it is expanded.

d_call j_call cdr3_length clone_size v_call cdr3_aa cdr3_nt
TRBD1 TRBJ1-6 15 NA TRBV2 CASRFKTGDNSPLHF TGTGCCAGCAGATTTAAGACAGGGGATAATTCACCCCTCCACTTT
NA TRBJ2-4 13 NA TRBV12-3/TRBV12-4 CASSLGAGDIQYF TGTGCCAGCAGCTTAGGGGCCGGGGACATTCAGTACTTC
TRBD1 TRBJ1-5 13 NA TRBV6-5 CASSSGQGQPQHF TGTGCCAGCAGCTCGGGACAGGGCCAGCCCCAGCATTTT
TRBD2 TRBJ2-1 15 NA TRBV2 CASSSMSGRANEQFF TGTGCCAGCAGTTCTATGAGCGGGAGGGCCAATGAGCAGTTCTTC
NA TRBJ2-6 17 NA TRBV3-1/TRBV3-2 CASSQIRTGSGANVLTF TGTGCCAGCAGCCAGATCCGGACTGGGAGTGGGGCCAACGTCCTGACTTTC
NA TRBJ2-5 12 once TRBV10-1 CASSGLAWTQYF TGCGCCAGCAGTGGCCTAGCGTGGACCCAGTACTTC
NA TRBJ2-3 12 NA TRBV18 CASSLNTDTQYF TGTGCCAGCTCACTTAACACCGATACGCAGTATTTT
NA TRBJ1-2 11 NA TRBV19 CASTAGYGYTF TGTGCCAGTACTGCAGGCTATGGCTACACCTTC
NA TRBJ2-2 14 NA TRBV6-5 CASSSSGPTGELFF TGTGCCAGCAGTTCCAGCGGGCCCACCGGGGAGCTGTTTTTT
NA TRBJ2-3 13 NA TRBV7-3 CASRPGGTDTQYF TGTGCCAGCAGGCCAGGGGGCACAGATACGCAGTATTTT
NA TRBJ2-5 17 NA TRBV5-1 CASSSKRDTSYQETQYF TGCGCCAGCAGCTCGAAACGGGACACTTCGTACCAAGAGACCCAGTACTTC
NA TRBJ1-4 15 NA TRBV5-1 CASSSTQGLGEKLFF TGCGCCAGCAGCTCAACTCAGGGTTTAGGCGAAAAACTGTTTTTT
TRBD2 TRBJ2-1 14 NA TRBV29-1 CSVSDLGRGNEQFF TGCAGCGTCTCCGACCTCGGGAGGGGGAATGAGCAGTTCTTC
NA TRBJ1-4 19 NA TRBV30 CAWSVPRGFLSATNEKLFF TGTGCCTGGAGTGTACCCAGGGGTTTTTTAAGTGCAACTAATGAAAAACTGTTTTTT
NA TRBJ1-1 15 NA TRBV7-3 CASSSDATGRAEAFF TGTGCCAGCAGCTCGGATGCAACAGGGCGGGCTGAAGCTTTCTTT
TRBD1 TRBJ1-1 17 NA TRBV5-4 CASSFGSGGRMNTEAFF TGTGCCAGCAGCTTTGGGTCAGGGGGTAGGATGAACACTGAAGCTTTCTTT
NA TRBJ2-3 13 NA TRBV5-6 CASSYPPGDTQYF TGTGCCAGCAGCTACCCCCCCGGAGATACGCAGTATTTT
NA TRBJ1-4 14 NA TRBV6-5 CASSYAARDEKLFF TGTGCCAGCAGTTATGCCGCCAGGGATGAAAAACTGTTTTTT
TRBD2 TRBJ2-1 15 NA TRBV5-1 CASSLLAGAYNEQFF TGCGCCAGCAGCCTACTAGCGGGGGCCTACAATGAGCAGTTCTTC
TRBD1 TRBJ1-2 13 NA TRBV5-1 CASSLAGGDGYTF TGCGCCAGCAGCTTGGCAGGGGGAGATGGCTACACCTTC
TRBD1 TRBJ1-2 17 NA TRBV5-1 CASSSDRTGGGIRGYTF TGCGCCAGCAGCTCCGACCGAACAGGGGGCGGAATCCGGGGCTACACCTTC
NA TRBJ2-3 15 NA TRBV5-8 CASSQRDTRADTQYF TGTGCCAGCAGCCAGAGGGACACCCGCGCAGATACGCAGTATTTT
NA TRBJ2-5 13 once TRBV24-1 CATSGGHKETQYF TGTGCCACCAGTGGAGGACATAAAGAGACCCAGTACTTC
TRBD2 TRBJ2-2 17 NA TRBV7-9 CASSSPGAGGDTGELFF TGTGCCAGCAGCTCCCCGGGAGCGGGAGGGGACACCGGGGAGCTGTTTTTT
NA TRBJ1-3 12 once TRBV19 CASVYSGNTIYF TGTGCCAGTGTTTACTCTGGAAACACCATATATTTT
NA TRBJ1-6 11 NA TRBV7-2 CASSLGPSLHF TGTGCCAGCAGCTTAGGGCCATCCCTCCACTTT
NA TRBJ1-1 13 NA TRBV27 CASSYDRISEAFF TGTGCCAGCAGTTACGACAGGATCAGTGAAGCTTTCTTT
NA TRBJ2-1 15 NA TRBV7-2 CASSFPPTGYNEQFF TGTGCCAGCAGCTTTCCCCCAACAGGTTACAATGAGCAGTTCTTC
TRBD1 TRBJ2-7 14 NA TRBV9 CASSLGTGNYEQYF TGTGCCAGCAGCCTTGGGACAGGGAACTACGAGCAGTACTTC
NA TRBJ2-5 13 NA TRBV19 CASSMGRQEAQYF TGTGCCAGTAGTATGGGAAGGCAGGAGGCCCAGTACTTC
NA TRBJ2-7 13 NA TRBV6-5 CASSQGQTYEQYF TGTGCCAGCAGCCAAGGACAAACCTACGAGCAGTACTTC
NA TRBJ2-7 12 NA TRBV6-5 CASSPDFYEQYF TGTGCCAGCAGTCCCGACTTCTACGAGCAGTACTTC